This T cell receptor beta chain was sequenced in a study of T-cell memory formation after mild COVID-19. V was shortened by 3 bases and J by 0 bases, with 10 bases between the two germline ends. Germline CDR1 DFQATT, CDR2 SNEGSKA (reference sequence). This CDR3 comprises 14 residues. One entry per CDR3 protein results from TCRdb running MiXCR on the 5' RACE reads. Counted here are 550,000 to 700,000 distinct CDR3 sequences, roughly 17% occurring once; the ten biggest clones make up about 7.4%. Sample: PBMCs or a T cell subset sorted from them (not recorded which). This sequence originates from an adult woman who had mild COVID-19 (a few samples of this study predate the infection). Cell type and time point are not known. The gene calls are TRBV20-1 and TRBJ2-3, with D possibly TRBD2 on 7 matching bases. This CDR3 reads CSARRGPSTDTQYF. The DNA for the CDR3 is TGCAGTGCTAGGCGGGGGCCAAGCACAGATACGCAGTATTTT.